The T cell receptor (beta chain) under discussion was sequenced for a study of shared clonotypes between healthy human individuals. Repertoires were generated with immunoSEQ multiplex PCR, while TCRdb's copy carries only in-frame clones and drops some. The sample carries 230,000 or so clones, 65% to 70% recorded once. The V gene's germline CDR1 is SEHNR and CDR2 FQNEAQ (reference sequence). The V gene end was trimmed by 4 bases and the J gene end by 7 bases; junction bases not matched to a gene: 5. This CDR3 has 13 residues. This sequence joins TRBV7-9 and TRBJ1-1, with 8 bases lining up with TRBD1. The receptor was isolated from a man younger than 45 in good health. The sequencing sample was made of memory CD4+ T cells sorted from blood. Subset noted: CD45RA-negative fraction. Here the CDR3 DNA reads TGTGCCAGCAGCTCGCAGGGGGCGGTTGAAGCTTTCTTT. Translation gives CASSSQGAVEAFF.